A single sample gave rise to the 8 T cell receptor beta chains below, sequenced in a study of blood T cell repertoires in COVID-19 (dated by TCRdb to about 2020). To prepare the library, the immunoSEQ multiplex PCR assay was applied. TCRdb provides this immuneACCESS table in a form limited to in-frame rearrangements. Some clones are lacking; in checked studies, under half of them reflect an unresolved V gene, and why the rest are absent is not known. Counted in this sample were 25,000 to 30,000 clones; over 75% of them appeared once. The ten largest account for 25% to 30% of the sample. The sample comprised peripheral blood. Receptors were obtained from a woman of 80 years or more with COVID-19, enrolled during active disease.

This rearrangement joins TRBV6-8 to TRBJ1-4; 9 bases fit TRBD1. V shed 0 bases, J shed 8 bases, and the junction held 13 bases outside the gene matches. CDR1 is MNHGY, CDR2 SAAAGT, per germline. There are 18 residues in the CDR3. CDR3 in DNA: TGTGCCAGCAGTTACTCGAAACCTTCGGGGACAGGGCGCGAAAAACTGTTTTTT. This codes for CASSYSKPSGTGREKLFF.

This chain links TRBV6-5 with TRBJ1-1; weak D call: TRBD1 (6 bases). V was clipped by 2 bases and J by 4 bases, with 8 bases between them. Germline values: CDR1 MNHEY, CDR2 SVGAGI. CDR3 length equals 13 residues. In DNA, the CDR3 is TGTGCCAGCAGTTACCACAGGGCCACTGAAGCTTTCTTT. It specifies CASSYHRATEAFF.

The chain is built from TRBV6-2 or TRBV6-3 and TRBJ2-5; D gene uncertain. The germline V gene encodes CDR1 MNHEY and CDR2 SVGEGT. This CDR3 region has 15 residues. The ends were cut back, 0 bases at V and 4 bases at J, with 12 bases in the middle. The CDR3 DNA follows: TGTGCCAGCAGTTACTCGCGCCTAGTGCGAGAGACCCAGTACTTC. Protein product: CASSYSRLVRETQYF.

The chain carries TRBV5-4 and TRBJ2-5, with D possibly matching TRBD2 (6 bases). V gave up 6 bases and J gave up 3 bases, with 21 bases separating them. Germline V gene lookup returns CDR1 SGHNT and CDR2 YYREEE (reference sequence). There are 16 residues in the CDR3. In nucleotides, the CDR3 is TGTGCCAGCACCCAAATGGCGGGGACCCCCAAAGAGACCCAGTACTTC. Translated: CASTQMAGTPKETQYF. Variable domain in full (rest from reference TRBV5-4 and TRBJ2-5): ETGVTQSPTHLIKTRGQQVTLRCSSQSGHNTVSWYQQALGQGPQFIFQYYREEENGRGNFPPRFSGLQFPNYSSELNVNALELDDSALYLCASTQMAGTPKETQYFGPGTRLLVL.

The chain combines TRBV5-5 with TRBJ1-2; tentatively, D is TRBD1 (6 bases). The V gene's germline CDR1 is SGHKS and CDR2 YYEKEE (reference sequence). This CDR3 has 15 amino acids. Between the trimmed V and J ends, which lost 0 bases and 3 bases, there was a span of 12 bases. The CDR3 spells CASSLGWGLDYGYTF. Here the CDR3 DNA reads TGTGCCAGCAGCTTGGGGTGGGGGCTGGACTATGGCTACACCTTC.

The V gene is TRBV2, the J gene TRBJ2-1; TRBD2 matches at 10 bases. CDR1 and CDR2 from the germline V gene are SNHLY and FYNNEI. V gave up 6 bases and J gave up 4 bases; unmatched junction bases: 6. The CDR3 spans 15 residues. The CDR3 here is CASRERGGVYNEQFF. The DNA of the CDR3 is TGTGCCAGCAGGGAGCGGGGGGGCGTTTACAATGAGCAGTTCTTC.

V is TRBV18 and J is TRBJ1-2; 7 nucleotides match TRBD1. The CDR3 length is 15 residues. V trimming: 5 bases; J trimming: 4 bases; junction bases outside the gene matches: 10. The germline CDR1 and CDR2 sequences are KGHSH and LQKENI. The CDR3 DNA is TGTGCCAGCTCAGGGGGACAGACCTTCAGCTATGGCTACACCTTC. Translated, it gives CASSGGQTFSYGYTF.

The chain recombines TRBV6-6 with TRBJ1-1, with D possibly matching TRBD1 (5 bases). Germline assignment: CDR1 MNHNY and CDR2 SVGAGI (reference sequence). The V end was cut by 7 bases, the J end by 4 bases, with 19 bases between. The CDR3 consists of 15 residues. The CDR3 region has the DNA TGTGCCAGCATCCAGGGCAGGCGCCTGGGCACTGAAGCTTTCTTT. As protein: CASIQGRRLGTEAFF.